The 7 T cell receptor beta chains given below trace back to one sample, sequenced in a study of T-cell memory formation after mild COVID-19 (dated by TCRdb to the early 2020s). The method behind the library was 5' RACE. Instrument on record: Illumina NovaSeq 6000. TCRdb reworked the public reads: Q25 trimming with fastp, MiXCR clone assembly, productive beta chains retained. Merged by CDR3 protein, the rows form single entries marked with the most common genes and DNA. In all, the sample holds about 560,000 distinct CDR3 sequences, and roughly 17% of those were seen once. Clones ranked in the top ten supply just over 8% of the sample. The sequenced sample consisted of PBMCs or a T cell subset sorted from them (not recorded which). These receptors were taken from an adult woman who had mild COVID-19 (a few samples of this study predate the infection). The sample titles of this study are shuffled in the database, so cell type and time point are left out; the donor was told from shared clones.

The chain recombines TRBV5-6 with TRBJ2-4; tentatively, D is TRBD1 or TRBD2 (6 bases each). The CDR3 length is 17 residues. In germline, CDR1 is SGHDT, CDR2 YYEEEE. V lost 4 bases, J lost 0 bases, and 17 bases lay in between. CDR3 coding DNA: TGTGCCAGCAGCCCAACCGGGGGCACCGGAGCCAAAAACATTCAGTACTTC. Translated: CASSPTGGTGAKNIQYF.

The chain joins TRBV12-3 or TRBV12-4 to TRBJ2-1; D is possibly TRBD1 or TRBD2 (5 bases each). With 4 bases removed from V and 8 bases from J, the gap between germline ends came to 9 bases. The CDR3 loop spans 12 amino acids. CDR3 nucleotide sequence: TGTGCCAGCAGTTCAGGGAGAGATGAGCAGTTCTTC. Amino acids: CASSSGRDEQFF.

The J gene is TRBJ1-6, the V gene TRBV6-2 or TRBV6-3; TRBD1 matches at 9 bases. Trimming at V came to 5 bases and at J to 7 bases, leaving 6 bases not matched to a gene. This CDR3 contains 15 residues. From germline, CDR1 is MNHEY and CDR2 SVGEGT. This chain's CDR3 is CASSPRGQGNSPLHF. The CDR3 DNA reads TGTGCCAGCAGTCCGCGGGGACAGGGAAATTCACCCCTCCACTTT.

This chain connects TRBV7-9 to TRBJ1-2; 7 nucleotides match TRBD1. Trimming removed 4 bases from V and 4 bases from J; junction bases left unmatched: 6. From germline, CDR1 is SEHNR and CDR2 FQNEAQ (reference sequence). The CDR3 has 14 residues. The CDR3 reads CASSSTGYGYGYTF. In DNA form, the CDR3 reads TGTGCCAGCAGCTCGACAGGGTATGGCTATGGCTACACCTTC.

This clonotype was seen a few times. This chain links TRBV11-3 with TRBJ2-2, with a possible D match to TRBD1 (5 bases). Trimming removed 2 bases from V and 0 bases from J, with 10 bases in between. The germline V gene encodes CDR1 SGHNT and CDR2 YENEEA. CDR3 length: 16 residues. The CDR3 spells CASSLWGGANTGELFF. CDR3 nucleotides: TGTGCCAGCAGCTTATGGGGCGGAGCGAACACCGGGGAGCTGTTTTTT. The whole variable domain, remainder taken from reference TRBV11-3 and TRBJ2-2, is EAGVVQSPRYKIIEKKQPVAFWCNPISGHNTLYWYLQNLGQGPELLIRYENEEAVDDSQLPKDRFSAERLKGVDSTLKIQPAELGDSAVYLCASSLWGGANTGELFFGEGSRLTVL.

Many counts were recorded for this clonotype. The CDR3 sequence is CASSPGPSEQYF. CDR3 nucleotide sequence: TGTGCCAGCTCACCGGGGCCTTCCGAGCAGTACTTC. The V gene is TRBV18, the J gene TRBJ2-7; D is perhaps TRBD1 (5 bases). Trimming took 3 bases from V and 6 from J, leaving 9 bases between them. The CDR3 loop spans 12 amino acids. Germline assignment: CDR1 KGHSH and CDR2 LQKENI.

This clonotype was seen only a few times. This chain connects TRBV6-6 to TRBJ2-7; 14 bases map to TRBD2. With 7 bases clipped from V and 6 bases from J, the junction kept 5 bases outside the gene matches. Germline-derived CDR1 and CDR2 are MNHNY and SVGAGI (reference sequence). The length of the CDR3 is 14 residues. CDR3 DNA sequence: TGTGCCAGCAATATAGGACTAGCGGGAGGCGAGCAGTACTTC. It translates to CASNIGLAGGEQYF.